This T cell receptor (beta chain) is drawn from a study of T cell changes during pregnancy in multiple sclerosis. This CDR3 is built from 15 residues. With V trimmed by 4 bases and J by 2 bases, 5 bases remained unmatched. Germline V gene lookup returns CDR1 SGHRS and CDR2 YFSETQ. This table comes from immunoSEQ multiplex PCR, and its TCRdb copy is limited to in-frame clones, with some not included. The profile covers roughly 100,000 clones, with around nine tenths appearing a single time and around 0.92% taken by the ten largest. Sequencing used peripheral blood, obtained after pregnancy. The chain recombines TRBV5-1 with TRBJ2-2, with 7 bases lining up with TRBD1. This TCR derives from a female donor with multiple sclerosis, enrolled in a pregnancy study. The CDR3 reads CASSPDRRNTGELFF. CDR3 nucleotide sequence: TGCGCCAGCAGCCCGGACAGGCGAAACACCGGGGAGCTGTTTTTT.